These 17 T cell receptor beta chains were all obtained from the same sample, sequenced in a study of blood T cell repertoires in COVID-19. The data were produced by immunoSEQ multiplex PCR, yet TCRdb's version contains in-frame clones alone and is incomplete. The sample has under 75,000 clones; 90% are singletons. Sequenced sample: peripheral blood. All receptors derive from a man in his sixties with active COVID-19.

The chain links TRBV11-2 to TRBJ1-1; D possibly corresponds to TRBD1 (5 bases). Germline V gene data show CDR1 as SGHAT and CDR2 as FQNNGV. V was pared by 1 base and J by 4 bases, with 13 bases between. CDR3 size: 15 residues. The CDR3, as DNA: TGTGCCAGCAGCTTAGCTCTTGTCGGGGGCACTGAAGCTTTCTTT. It is translated as CASSLALVGGTEAFF.

This chain uses TRBV2 with TRBJ1-4; D unclear. This CDR3 has 12 residues. Germline loops: CDR1 SNHLY, CDR2 FYNNEI. Deletions cut 7 bases from V and 8 bases from J, with 11 bases between. This CDR3 is CASNWANEKLFF. DNA of the CDR3: TGTGCCAGCAATTGGGCAAACGAAAAACTGTTTTTT.

The chain employs TRBV5-1 and TRBJ1-4, with D possibly matching TRBD1 (5 bases). This CDR3 contains 14 residues. Looked up from germline, CDR1 is SGHRS and CDR2 is YFSETQ. V gave up 0 bases and J gave up 3 bases, with 6 bases separating them. The CDR3 region is CASSLGQPNEKLFF. CDR3 sequence (DNA): TGCGCCAGCAGCTTGGGACAGCCTAATGAAAAACTGTTTTTT.

This clone has a single count. This chain links TRBV7-2 with TRBJ2-7, with a tentative D call TRBD2 (6 bases). The V gene's germline CDR1 is SGHTA and CDR2 FQGNSA. Trimming removed 5 bases at V and 1 base at J, with 15 bases between. CDR3 length: 15 residues. CDR3 amino acids: CASSRRGGGSYEQYF. In DNA, the CDR3 is TGTGCCAGCAGCCGGAGGGGTGGGGGGTCCTACGAGCAGTACTTC.

The chain employs TRBV7-8 and TRBJ2-1, with TRBD2 matching over 8 bases. The V gene's germline CDR1 is SGHVS and CDR2 FQNEAQ. CDR3 length: 13 residues. V gave up 5 bases and J gave up 7 bases; unmatched junction bases: 4. CDR3 loop: CASSTGTSNEQFF. The CDR3 bases are TGTGCCAGCAGCACCGGGACTAGTAATGAGCAGTTCTTC.

About this clone itself: Other nucleotide sequences from this sample produce the same CDR3. The V gene is TRBV12-3 or TRBV12-4, the J gene TRBJ1-1; maybe TRBD1 (5 bases). Trimming left V 6 bases short and J 0 bases short, with 8 bases between. This CDR3 is 13 amino acids long. The CDR3 sequence: CASSPTVNTEAFF. In nucleotides, the CDR3 is TGTGCCAGCAGCCCGACAGTGAACACTGAAGCTTTCTTT.

The V gene is TRBV5-1, the J gene TRBJ1-1; D is uncertain. The CDR3 spans 13 residues. Germline CDR1 SGHRS, CDR2 YFSETQ. The V end was cut by 7 bases, the J end by 7 bases, with 17 bases between. The CDR3 DNA reads as TGCGCCAGCTCCACGCTGGCGGGATTTGAAGCTTTCTTT. Its translation: CASSTLAGFEAFF.

The chain carries TRBV18 and TRBJ2-3, with 7 bases fitting TRBD1. Germline CDR1 KGHSH, CDR2 LQKENI. The CDR3 has 14 residues. The V gene end was trimmed by 6 bases and the J gene end by 3 bases; junction bases not matched to a gene: 6. CDR3 protein: CASSRTGETDTQYF. CDR3 coding DNA: TGTGCCAGCTCTCGTACAGGGGAGACAGATACGCAGTATTTT.

The chain uses TRBV5-1 and TRBJ2-3; 8 nucleotides line up with TRBD1. The germline V gene encodes CDR1 SGHRS and CDR2 YFSETQ. The CDR3 has 14 residues. V was pared by 4 bases and J by 6 bases, with 7 bases of the junction left unmatched. CDR3 sequence (DNA): TGCGCCAGCAGCCTGCAGGGGGCTCGGGATACGCAGTATTTT. Translated, it gives CASSLQGARDTQYF.

DNA for the CDR3: TGTGCCACCAGTGATTTGCAGCCCGGACAGCAGAGCTCCTACAATGAGCAGTTCTTC. Translating gives CATSDLQPGQQSSYNEQFF. The chain couples TRBV24-1 to TRBJ2-1, with D possibly matching TRBD1 (6 bases). The CDR3 covers 19 residues. The V end lost 0 bases, the J end lost 0 bases, and 17 bases lay between the germline ends. Germline loops: CDR1 KGHDR, CDR2 SFDVKD.

The J gene is TRBJ2-5, the V gene TRBV24-1; 8 bases line up with TRBD1. The CDR3 consists of 15 residues. CDR1 is KGHDR, CDR2 SFDVKD, per germline. After removal of 4 bases from V and 4 bases from J, the junction contained 7 bases not matched to a gene. This CDR3 reads CATSDPRGPGETQYF. CDR3 nucleotide sequence: TGTGCCACCAGTGACCCCAGGGGGCCGGGAGAGACCCAGTACTTC.

J is TRBJ2-7 and V is TRBV11-2; possible D gene TRBD2, 6 bases. Trimming pared 5 bases from V and 4 bases from J, leaving 21 bases between. The CDR3 extends over 16 amino acids. Looked up from germline, CDR1 is SGHAT and CDR2 is FQNNGV. CDR3 DNA: TGTGCCAGCAGCCTGGGCCGGGACTCCCAGAGGTACGAGCAGTACTTC. It is translated as CASSLGRDSQRYEQYF.

This chain uses TRBV6-5 with TRBJ1-1, with D hard to call. The germline V and J ends were trimmed by 6 bases and 11 bases, with 19 bases remaining between them. CDR3 length: 13 residues. Per germline, CDR1 MNHEY and CDR2 SVGAGI. The CDR3 here is CASSRPRDSRAFF. Here the CDR3 DNA reads TGTGCCAGCAGCCGGCCCCGGGATTCGAGGGCTTTCTTT.

V usage is TRBV9 and J usage is TRBJ2-7, with 11 bases that match TRBD1. The V gene end was trimmed by 3 bases and the J gene end by 3 bases; junction bases not matched to a gene: 5. Germline V gene data show CDR1 as SGDLS and CDR2 as YYNGEE. The CDR3 is made up of 15 amino acids. The CDR3 region has the DNA TGTGCCAGCAGCGCGGGACAGGGGGTCCTCTACGAGCAGTACTTC. This translates into CASSAGQGVLYEQYF.

The V call is TRBV9, the J call TRBJ1-3, with 9 positions matching TRBD1. Germline V gene lookup returns CDR1 SGDLS and CDR2 YYNGEE. V shed 4 bases and J 4 bases; nucleotides not matched to a gene: 6. The CDR3 spans 15 residues. The CDR3 DNA is TGTGCCAGCAGCATAACAGGGGGCAAGGGAAACACCATATATTTT. Translating gives CASSITGGKGNTIYF.

V is TRBV7-6 and J is TRBJ2-2; TRBD2 is a possible D gene (6 bases). With 6 bases removed from V and 6 bases from J, the gap between germline ends came to 17 bases. Per the germline V gene, CDR1 is SGHVS and CDR2 is FNYEAQ. This CDR3 comprises 15 residues. The CDR3 here is CASRPLALLSGELFF. CDR3 nucleotide sequence: TGTGCCAGCAGGCCACTAGCCTTATTGTCCGGGGAGCTGTTTTTT.

The rearrangement joins TRBV6-6 to TRBJ2-2, with D perhaps matching TRBD1 (5 bases). The CDR3 is 14 amino acids. V was pared by 2 bases and J by 6 bases, with 10 bases between. CDR1 and CDR2 from the germline V gene are MNHNY and SVGAGI (reference sequence). This CDR3 is CASSYGSGPGELFF. DNA for the CDR3: TGTGCCAGCAGTTACGGCTCAGGGCCCGGGGAGCTGTTTTTT.